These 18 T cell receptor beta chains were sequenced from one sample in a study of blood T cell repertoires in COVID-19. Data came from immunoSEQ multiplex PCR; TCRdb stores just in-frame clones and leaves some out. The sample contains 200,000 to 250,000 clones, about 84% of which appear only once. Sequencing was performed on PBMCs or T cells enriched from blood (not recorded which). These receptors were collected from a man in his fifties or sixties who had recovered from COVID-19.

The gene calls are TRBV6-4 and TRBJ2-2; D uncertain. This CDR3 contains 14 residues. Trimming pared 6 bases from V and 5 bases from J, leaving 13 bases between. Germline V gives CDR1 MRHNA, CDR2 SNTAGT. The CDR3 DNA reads TGTGCCAGCAGGCCACAGCCCGATACCGGGGAGCTGTTTTTT. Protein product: CASRPQPDTGELFF.

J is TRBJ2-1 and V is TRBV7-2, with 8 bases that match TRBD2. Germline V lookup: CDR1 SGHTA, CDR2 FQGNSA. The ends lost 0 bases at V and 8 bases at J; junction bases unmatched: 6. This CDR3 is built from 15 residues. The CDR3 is CASSLALAGGDEQFF. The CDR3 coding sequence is TGTGCCAGCAGCTTAGCACTCGCGGGGGGAGATGAGCAGTTCTTC.

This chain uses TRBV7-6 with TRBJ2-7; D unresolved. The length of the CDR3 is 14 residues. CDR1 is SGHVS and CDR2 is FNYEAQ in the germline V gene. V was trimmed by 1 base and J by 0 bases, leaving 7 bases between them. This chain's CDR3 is CASSLDSRSYEQYF. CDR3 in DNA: TGTGCCAGCAGCTTAGACTCCCGCTCCTACGAGCAGTACTTC.

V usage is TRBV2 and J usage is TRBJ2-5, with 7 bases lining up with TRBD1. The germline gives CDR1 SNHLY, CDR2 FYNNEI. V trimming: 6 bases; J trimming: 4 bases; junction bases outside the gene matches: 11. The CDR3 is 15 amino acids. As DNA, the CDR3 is TGTGCCAGCAGCGAACAGGGGCCAGGCGGAGAGACCCAGTACTTC. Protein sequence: CASSEQGPGGETQYF. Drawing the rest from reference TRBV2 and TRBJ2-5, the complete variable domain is EPEVTQTPSHQVTQMGQEVILRCVPISNHLYFYWYRQILGQKVEFLVSFYNNEISEKSEIFDDQFSVERPDGSNFTLKIRSTKLEDSAMYFCASSEQGPGGETQYFGPGTRLLVL.

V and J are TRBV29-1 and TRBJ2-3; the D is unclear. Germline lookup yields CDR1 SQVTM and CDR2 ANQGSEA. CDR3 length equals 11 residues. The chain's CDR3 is CSTSSTDTQYF. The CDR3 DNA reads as TGCAGTACTTCAAGCACAGATACGCAGTATTTT.

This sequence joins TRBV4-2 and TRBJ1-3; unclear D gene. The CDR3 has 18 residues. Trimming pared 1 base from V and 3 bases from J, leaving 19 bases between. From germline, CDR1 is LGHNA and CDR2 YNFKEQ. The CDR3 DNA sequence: TGTGCCAGCAGCCAAGGGGTCGAGGGCCTGGTAATTGGAAACACCATATATTTT. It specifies CASSQGVEGLVIGNTIYF.

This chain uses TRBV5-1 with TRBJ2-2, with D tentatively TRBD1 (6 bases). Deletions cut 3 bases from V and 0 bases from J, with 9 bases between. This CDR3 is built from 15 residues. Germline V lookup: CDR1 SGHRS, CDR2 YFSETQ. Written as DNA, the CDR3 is TGCGCCAGCAGCTCAGGACAGACGAACACCGGGGAGCTGTTTTTT. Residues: CASSSGQTNTGELFF.

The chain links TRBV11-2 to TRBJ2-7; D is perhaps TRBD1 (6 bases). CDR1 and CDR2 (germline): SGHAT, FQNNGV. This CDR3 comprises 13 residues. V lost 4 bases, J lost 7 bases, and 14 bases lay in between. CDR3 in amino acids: CASSSRRGGEQYF. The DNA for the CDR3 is TGTGCCAGCAGCTCCCGGCGAGGGGGTGAGCAGTACTTC.

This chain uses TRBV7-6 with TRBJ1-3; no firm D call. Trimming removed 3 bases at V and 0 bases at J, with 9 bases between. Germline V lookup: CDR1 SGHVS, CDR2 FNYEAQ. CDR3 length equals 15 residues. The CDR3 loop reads CASSFADNSGNTIYF. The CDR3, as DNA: TGTGCCAGCAGCTTCGCCGACAACTCTGGAAACACCATATATTTT.

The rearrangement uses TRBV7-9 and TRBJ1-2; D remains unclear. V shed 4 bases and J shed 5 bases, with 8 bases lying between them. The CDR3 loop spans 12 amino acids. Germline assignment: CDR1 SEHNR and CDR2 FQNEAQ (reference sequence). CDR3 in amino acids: CASSYDGYGYTF. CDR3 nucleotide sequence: TGTGCCAGCAGCTACGACGGGTATGGCTACACCTTC.

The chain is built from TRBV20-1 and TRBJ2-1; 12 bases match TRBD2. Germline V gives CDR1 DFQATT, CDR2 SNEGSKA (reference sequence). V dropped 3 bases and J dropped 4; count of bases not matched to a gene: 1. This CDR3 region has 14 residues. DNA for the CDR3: TGCAGTGCTAGTACTAGCGGGGGGTACAATGAGCAGTTCTTC. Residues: CSASTSGGYNEQFF.

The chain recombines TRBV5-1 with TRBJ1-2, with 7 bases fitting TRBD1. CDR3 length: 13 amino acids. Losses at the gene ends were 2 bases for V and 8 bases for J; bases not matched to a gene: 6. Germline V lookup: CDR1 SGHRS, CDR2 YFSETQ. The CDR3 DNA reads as TGCGCCAGCAGCTTCGGACAGGAGAGGGGCTACACCTTC. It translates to CASSFGQERGYTF.

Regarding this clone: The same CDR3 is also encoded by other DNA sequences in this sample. CDR3 sequence (DNA): TGCGCCAGCAGCCAAGAATTGGGCGGGTACGAGCAGTACTTC. This sequence encodes CASSQELGGYEQYF. V and J are TRBV4-3 and TRBJ2-7; D may be TRBD2 (5 bases). The CDR3 is made up of 14 amino acids. Deletions cut 0 bases from V and 4 bases from J, with 10 bases between. Per germline, CDR1 LGHNA and CDR2 YSLEER.

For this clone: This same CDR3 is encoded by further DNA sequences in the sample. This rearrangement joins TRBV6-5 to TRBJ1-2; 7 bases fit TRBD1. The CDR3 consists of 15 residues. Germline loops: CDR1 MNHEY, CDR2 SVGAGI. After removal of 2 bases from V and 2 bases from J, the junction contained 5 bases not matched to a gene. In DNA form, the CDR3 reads TGTGCCAGCAGTTACCGTAGGGACAGAAACTATGGCTACACCTTC. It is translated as CASSYRRDRNYGYTF.

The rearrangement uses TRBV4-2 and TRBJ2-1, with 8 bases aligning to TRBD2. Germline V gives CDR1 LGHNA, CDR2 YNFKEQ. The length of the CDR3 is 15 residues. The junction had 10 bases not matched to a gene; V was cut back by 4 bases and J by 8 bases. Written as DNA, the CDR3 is TGTGCCAGCAGCCTCGGAGGGAGCGGGGGACATGAGCAGTTCTTC. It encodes CASSLGGSGGHEQFF.

In DNA form, the CDR3 reads TGTGCCAGCAGGGGACAGGGGGCCGCCTATGGCTACACCTTC. Translating gives CASRGQGAAYGYTF. V is TRBV9 and J is TRBJ1-2; 12 positions agree with TRBD1. The CDR3 loop spans 14 amino acids. The ends lost 5 bases at V and 4 bases at J; junction bases unmatched: 3. Germline CDR1 is SGDLS and CDR2 is YYNGEE.

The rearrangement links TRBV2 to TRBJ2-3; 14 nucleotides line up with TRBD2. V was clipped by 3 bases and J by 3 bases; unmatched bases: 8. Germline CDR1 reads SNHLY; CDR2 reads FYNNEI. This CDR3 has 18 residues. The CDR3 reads CASSETSGGAGRTDTQYF. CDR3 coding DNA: TGTGCCAGCAGTGAGACTAGCGGGGGGGCCGGGCGGACAGATACGCAGTATTTT.

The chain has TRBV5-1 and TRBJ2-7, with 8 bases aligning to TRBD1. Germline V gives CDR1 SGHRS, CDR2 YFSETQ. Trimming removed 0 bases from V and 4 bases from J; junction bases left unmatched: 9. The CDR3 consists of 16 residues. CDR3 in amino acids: CASSLDTGQGRYEQYF. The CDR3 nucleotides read TGCGCCAGCAGCTTGGATACCGGACAGGGAAGGTACGAGCAGTACTTC.